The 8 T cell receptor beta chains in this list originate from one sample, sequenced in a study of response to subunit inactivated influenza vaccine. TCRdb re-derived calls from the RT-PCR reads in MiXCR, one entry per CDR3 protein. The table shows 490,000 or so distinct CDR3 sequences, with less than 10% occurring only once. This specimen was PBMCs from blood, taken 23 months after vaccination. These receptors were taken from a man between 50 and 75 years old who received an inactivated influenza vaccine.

The CDR3 coding sequence is TGTGCCAGCAGTTACTCTTGGGGATCAAGCACTGAAGCTTTCTTT. Translated: CASSYSWGSSTEAFF. The gene calls are TRBV6-2 or TRBV6-3 and TRBJ1-1; D call uncertain. CDR3 length: 15 residues. Looked up from germline, CDR1 is MNHEY and CDR2 is SVGEGT. V dropped 0 bases and J dropped 4 bases, with 12 bases sitting between them.

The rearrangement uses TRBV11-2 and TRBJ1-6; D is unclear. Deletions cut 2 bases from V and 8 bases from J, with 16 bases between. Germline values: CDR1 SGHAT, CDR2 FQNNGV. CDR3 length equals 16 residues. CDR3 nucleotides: TGTGCCAGCAGCTTAAGTATCTCGGGCCTTGATTCACCCCTCCACTTT. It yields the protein CASSLSISGLDSPLHF.

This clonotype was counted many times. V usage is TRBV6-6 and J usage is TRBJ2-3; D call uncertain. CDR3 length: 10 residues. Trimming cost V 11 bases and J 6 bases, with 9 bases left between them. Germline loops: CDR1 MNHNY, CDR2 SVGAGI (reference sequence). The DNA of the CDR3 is TGTGCCCTTGGGTGGGATACGCAGTATTTT. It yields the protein CALGWDTQYF.

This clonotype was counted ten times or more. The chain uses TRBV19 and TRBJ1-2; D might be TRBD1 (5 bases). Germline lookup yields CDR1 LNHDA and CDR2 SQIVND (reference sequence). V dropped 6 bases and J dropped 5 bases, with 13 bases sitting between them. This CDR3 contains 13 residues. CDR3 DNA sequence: TGTGCCAGTAGGAGGGCCGAGGGGTATGGCTACACCTTC. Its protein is CASRRAEGYGYTF.

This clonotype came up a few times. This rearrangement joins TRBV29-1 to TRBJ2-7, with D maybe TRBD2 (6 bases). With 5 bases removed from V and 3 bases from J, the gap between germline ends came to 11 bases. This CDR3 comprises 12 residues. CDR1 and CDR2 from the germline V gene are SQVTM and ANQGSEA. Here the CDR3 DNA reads TGCAGCGTTCTCGGTAGCGGCTACGAGCAGTACTTC. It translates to CSVLGSGYEQYF.

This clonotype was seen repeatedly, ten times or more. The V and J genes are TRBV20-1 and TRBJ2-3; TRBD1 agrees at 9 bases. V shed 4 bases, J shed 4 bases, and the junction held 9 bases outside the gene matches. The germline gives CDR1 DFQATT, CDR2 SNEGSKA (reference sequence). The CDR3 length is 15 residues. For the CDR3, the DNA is TGCAGTGCTAACCACAGGGGGCTGTTAGCAGATACGCAGTATTTT. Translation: CSANHRGLLADTQYF.

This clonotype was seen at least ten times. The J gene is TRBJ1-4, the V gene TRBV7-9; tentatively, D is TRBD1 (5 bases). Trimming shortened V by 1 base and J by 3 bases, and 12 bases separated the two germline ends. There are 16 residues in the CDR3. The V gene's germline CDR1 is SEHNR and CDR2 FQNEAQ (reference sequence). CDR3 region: CASSLGRGAANEKLFF. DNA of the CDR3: TGTGCCAGCAGCTTAGGGCGGGGCGCAGCTAATGAAAAACTGTTTTTT.

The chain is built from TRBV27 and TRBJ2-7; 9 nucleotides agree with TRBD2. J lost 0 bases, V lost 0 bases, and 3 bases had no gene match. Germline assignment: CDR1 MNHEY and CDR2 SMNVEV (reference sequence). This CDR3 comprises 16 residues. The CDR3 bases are TGTGCCAGCAGTTTATCAGCGGGGGGTCGCTCCTACGAGCAGTACTTC. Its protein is CASSLSAGGRSYEQYF.